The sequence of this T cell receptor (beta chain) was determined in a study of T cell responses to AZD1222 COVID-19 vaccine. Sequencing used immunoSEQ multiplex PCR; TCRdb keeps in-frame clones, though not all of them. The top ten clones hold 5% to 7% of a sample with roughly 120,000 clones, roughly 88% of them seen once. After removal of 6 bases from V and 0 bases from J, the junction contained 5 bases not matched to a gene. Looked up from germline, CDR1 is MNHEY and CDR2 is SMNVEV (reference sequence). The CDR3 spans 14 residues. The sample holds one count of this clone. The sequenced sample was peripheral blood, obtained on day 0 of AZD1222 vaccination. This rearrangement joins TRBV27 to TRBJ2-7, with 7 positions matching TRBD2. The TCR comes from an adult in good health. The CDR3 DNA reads TGTGCCAGCAGCACCGGGACTATCTCCTACGAGCAGTACTTC. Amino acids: CASSTGTISYEQYF.